This T cell receptor beta chain was documented in a study of T cells in Graves' hyperthyroidism and ophthalmopathy. Background on the study: Peripheral blood was collected at initial diagnosis, before any treatment.

Based on clinical symptoms, serum thyroxine and TRAb, thyroid ultrasound and orbital computed tomography, diagnoses were reached. The CDR3 loop spans 16 amino acids. Unmatched junction bases numbered 12, after V lost 7 bases and J lost 6 bases. Germline CDR1 and CDR2: SQVTM and ANQGSEA. RNA transcripts yielded amplified TCR beta CDR3 regions. An initial round of RT-PCR targeting the TCR CDR3 relied on the HTBI primer set. TCRdb fed the multiplex PCR reads into MiXCR, producing one record per CDR3 protein. The sample lists around 580,000 distinct CDR3 sequences, 16% occurring once. Details on this clonotype: Its antigen is undetermined.

Regarding the study as a whole: Ophthalmopathy was predicted by the model a median of about six months ahead of onset.

The chain employs TRBV29-1 and TRBJ2-1, with 13 bases lining up with TRBD2. Sequences were obtained from blood. This receptor was taken from a woman aged 18-29 years with Graves' hyperthyroidism. The CDR3 sequence is CSDRTSGSPGPNEQFF. In DNA form, the CDR3 reads TGCAGCGATCGGACTAGCGGGAGCCCCGGGCCCAATGAGCAGTTCTTC.